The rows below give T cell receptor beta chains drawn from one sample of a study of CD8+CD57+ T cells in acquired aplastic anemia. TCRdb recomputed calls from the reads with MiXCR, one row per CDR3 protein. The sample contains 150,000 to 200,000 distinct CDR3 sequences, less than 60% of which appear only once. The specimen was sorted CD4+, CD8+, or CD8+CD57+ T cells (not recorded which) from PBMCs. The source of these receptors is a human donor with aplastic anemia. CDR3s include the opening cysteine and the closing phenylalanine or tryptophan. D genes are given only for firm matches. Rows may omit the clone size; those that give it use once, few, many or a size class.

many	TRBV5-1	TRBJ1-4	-	CASSWTATNEKLFF	TGCGCCAGCAGCTGGACAGCAACTAATGAAAAACTGTTTTTT
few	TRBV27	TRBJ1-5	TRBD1	CASVPGGSNQPQHF	TGTGCCAGCGTCCCAGGGGGATCCAATCAGCCCCAGCATTTT
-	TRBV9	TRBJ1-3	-	CASSRTPGSGGNTIYF	TGTGCCAGCAGCCGTACCCCCGGGTCGGGGGGAAACACCATATATTTT
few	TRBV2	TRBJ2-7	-	CASARVRFGYEQYF	TGTGCCAGCGCTAGGGTCCGGTTCGGCTACGAGCAGTACTTC
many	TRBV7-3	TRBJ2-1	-	CASSLTLASDEQFF	TGTGCCAGCAGCTTAACACTAGCTTCGGATGAGCAGTTCTTC
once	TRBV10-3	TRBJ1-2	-	CAISTTWGGEDYGYTF	TGTGCCATCAGTACCACGTGGGGGGGGGAGGACTATGGCTACACCTTC
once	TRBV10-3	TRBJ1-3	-	CVISGQLVDTIYF	TGTGTCATCAGTGGACAGCTTGTGGACACCATATATTTT
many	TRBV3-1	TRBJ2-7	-	CASSQGPVGTYEQYF	TGTGCCAGCAGCCAGGGCCCAGTAGGGACCTACGAGCAGTACTTC
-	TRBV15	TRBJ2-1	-	CATSSSQTTYNEQFF	TGTGCCACCAGCAGCTCCCAGACAACGTACAATGAGCAGTTCTTC
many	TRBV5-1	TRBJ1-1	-	CASSLVGPNTEAFF	TGCGCCAGCAGCTTGGTTGGGCCAAACACTGAAGCTTTCTTT
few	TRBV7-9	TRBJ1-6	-	CASSLTRSPLHF	TGTGCCAGCAGCCTCACCAGGTCACCCCTCCACTTT
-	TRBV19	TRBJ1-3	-	CASRGQGMTGNTIYF	TGTGCCAGTAGGGGTCAGGGAATGACTGGAAACACCATATATTTT
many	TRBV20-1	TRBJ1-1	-	CSATGMNTEAFF	TGCAGTGCGACGGGTATGAACACTGAAGCTTTCTTT
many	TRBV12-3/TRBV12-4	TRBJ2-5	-	CASSLTGFLQETQYF	TGTGCCAGCAGCCTGACAGGATTCCTCCAAGAGACCCAGTACTTC
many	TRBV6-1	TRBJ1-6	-	CASSEGQIGSLHF	TGTGCCAGCAGTGAAGGGCAGATTGGTTCCCTCCACTTT
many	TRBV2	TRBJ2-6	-	CASGPGGGANVLTF	TGTGCCAGCGGTCCGGGCGGTGGGGCCAACGTCCTGACTTTC
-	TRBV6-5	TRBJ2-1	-	CASSSSLGLFTEQFF	TGTGCCAGCAGTTCTTCTCTGGGACTTTTTACTGAGCAGTTCTTC
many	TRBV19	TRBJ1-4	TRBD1	CASKGAEANEKLFF	TGTGCCAGTAAGGGGGCCGAGGCTAATGAAAAACTGTTTTTT
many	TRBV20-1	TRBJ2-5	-	CSASVSGQETQYF	TGCAGTGCCTCCGTTTCGGGGCAAGAGACCCAGTACTTC
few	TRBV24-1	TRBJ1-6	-	CATSGGNGSPLHF	TGTGCCACCAGTGGGGGTAATGGTTCACCCCTCCACTTT
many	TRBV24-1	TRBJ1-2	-	CATSGGSDYGYTF	TGTGCCACCAGTGGGGGTAGCGACTATGGCTACACCTTC
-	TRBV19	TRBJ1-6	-	CASRDTEGDSPLRF	TGTGCCAGTAGGGATACAGAGGGAGATTCACCCCTCCGCTTT
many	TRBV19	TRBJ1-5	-	CASSIGGSSQPQHF	TGTGCCAGTAGTATAGGAGGGTCTAGTCAGCCCCAGCATTTT
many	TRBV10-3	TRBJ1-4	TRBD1	CAIRTSGTGSEKLFF	TGTGCCATCAGAACCTCCGGGACAGGGTCCGAAAAACTGTTTTTT
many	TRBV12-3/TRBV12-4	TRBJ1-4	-	CASSIRDEKLFF	TGTGCCAGCAGTATCAGGGATGAAAAACTGTTTTTT